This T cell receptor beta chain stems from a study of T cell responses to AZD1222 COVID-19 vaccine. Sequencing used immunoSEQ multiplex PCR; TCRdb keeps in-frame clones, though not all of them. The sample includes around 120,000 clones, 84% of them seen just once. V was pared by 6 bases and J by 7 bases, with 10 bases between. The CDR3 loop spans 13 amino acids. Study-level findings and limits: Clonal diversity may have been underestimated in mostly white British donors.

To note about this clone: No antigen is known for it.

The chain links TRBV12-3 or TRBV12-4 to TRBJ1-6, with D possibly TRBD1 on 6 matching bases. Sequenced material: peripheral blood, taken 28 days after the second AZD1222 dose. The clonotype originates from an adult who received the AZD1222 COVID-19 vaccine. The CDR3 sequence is CASRVQGNSPLHF. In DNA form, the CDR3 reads TGTGCCAGCAGAGTACAGGGAAATTCACCCCTCCACTTT.